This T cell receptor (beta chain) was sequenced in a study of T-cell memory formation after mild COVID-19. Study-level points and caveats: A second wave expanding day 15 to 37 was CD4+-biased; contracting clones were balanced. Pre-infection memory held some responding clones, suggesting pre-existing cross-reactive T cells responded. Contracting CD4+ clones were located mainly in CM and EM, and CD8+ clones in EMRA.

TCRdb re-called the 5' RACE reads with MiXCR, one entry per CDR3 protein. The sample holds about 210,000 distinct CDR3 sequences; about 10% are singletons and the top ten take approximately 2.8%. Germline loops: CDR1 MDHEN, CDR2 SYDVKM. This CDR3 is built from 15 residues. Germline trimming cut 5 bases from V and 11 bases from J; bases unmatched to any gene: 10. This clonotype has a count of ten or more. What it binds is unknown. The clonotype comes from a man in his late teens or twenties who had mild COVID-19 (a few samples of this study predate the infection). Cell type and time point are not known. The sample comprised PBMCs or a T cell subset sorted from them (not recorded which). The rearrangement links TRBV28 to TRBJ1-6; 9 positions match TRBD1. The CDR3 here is CASSPSPTGGAPLHF. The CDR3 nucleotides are TGTGCCAGCAGTCCATCCCCGACAGGGGGTGCACCCCTCCACTTT.